This record looks at one T cell receptor beta chain sequence and its context. CDR3 length: 14 amino acids. The germline V gene has CDR1 SGHNT and CDR2 YENEEA. Trimming shortened V by 4 bases and J by 0 bases, and 7 bases separated the two germline ends. The data were obtained in a study of control samples from healthy donors and cancer patients. Sequenced by immunoSEQ multiplex PCR; TCRdb stores in-frame clones only, minus some. The data contain 40,000 to 50,000 clones, around 94% of them singletons. Source material: blood. The chain combines TRBV11-3 with TRBJ2-1; D is unclear. The receptor's source is a man aged 55 to 70 in good health. The CDR3 bases are TGTGCCAGCAGCTCCTTCCGCTCCTACAATGAGCAGTTCTTC. This codes for CASSSFRSYNEQFF.